The clone carrying this T cell receptor beta chain was counted only a few times. This sample was included in a study of response to subunit inactivated influenza vaccine. CDR3 length: 16 residues. V was clipped by 1 base and J by 9 bases, with 16 bases between them. CDR1 and CDR2 from the germline V gene are MGHRA and YSYEKL. TCRdb passed the RT-PCR reads through MiXCR, listing each CDR3 protein once. The sample holds hundreds of thousands of distinct CDR3 sequences, approximately 11% seen once. The specimen was PBMCs from blood, collected 45 days after vaccination. The origin of this receptor is a man in his fifties or sixties who received an inactivated influenza vaccine. This chain uses TRBV4-1 with TRBJ2-6, with a weak D call TRBD2 (5 bases). CDR3 in amino acids: CASSQVGPGTHNVLTF. The CDR3 coding sequence is TGCGCCAGCAGCCAAGTCGGGCCGGGAACCCACAACGTCCTGACTTTC.